This T cell receptor (beta chain) was identified during a study of blood T cells in healthy people across ages. The authors ran a second PCR of about 7 to 11 cycles using a sample-barcoded 5' primer and a J-beta primer mix. A 12-random-nucleotide template-switch adaptor tagged each cDNA molecule. Every sample gave at least 2.5 million paired-end reads containing CDR3. MiXCR was run by TCRdb on the 5' RACE reads, yielding one entry per CDR3 protein. The sample carries 1,100,000 or so distinct CDR3 sequences, around 43% recorded once. Trimming removed 0 bases from V and 3 bases from J, with 12 bases in between. Germline V gene sequence: CDR1 SGHRS, CDR2 YFSETQ. The CDR3 runs to 15 residues.

The rearrangement links TRBV5-1 to TRBJ1-1; no clear D gene. Sequencing was carried out using blood. The TCR was taken from an older woman in good health. CDR3 sequence: CASSLGEGLYTEAFF. The CDR3 DNA reads as TGCGCCAGCAGCTTGGGAGAGGGCCTCTACACTGAAGCTTTCTTT. The whole variable domain, remainder taken from reference TRBV5-1 and TRBJ1-1, is KAGVTQTPRYLIKTRGQQVTLSCSPISGHRSVSWYQQTPGQGLQFLFEYFSETQRNKGNFPGRFSGRQFSNSRSEMNVSTLELGDSALYLCASSLGEGLYTEAFFGQGTRLTVV.